This TCR beta chain was captured by sequencing in a study of shared clonotypes between healthy human individuals (dated by TCRdb to 2020 to 2021). Study-level background: The cohort comprised a couple of women and a few men aged 18 to 49 years. To estimate repertoire size and how much clonotypes are shared between individuals, the study performed deep sequencing of blood TCR repertoires from five healthy adults. For each donor, CD4 naive and CD4 memory were each run on three plates, CD8 naive on two plates, and CD8 memory on one plate. Per donor, leukapheresis produced somewhere between about 0.8 and 9 billion PBMCs. To increase sequencing depth and limit assay-specific biases, TCR repertoire library preparation and sequencing were carried out by different laboratories using diverse techniques. The paper's findings and limits, for the study overall: Pairwise subsampling indicated that sequencing depth was expected to affect the degree of clonotype sharing among donors. Incomplete sequencing was indicated by rarefaction of sorted-subset datasets, despite the large sequencing depth. Clonotypes shared by all four sorted-subset donors showed higher generation probabilities than non-shared clonotypes. Only blood was sampled, and tissue TCR repertoires likely differ from those in blood. The small number of donors limited the genetic and exposure-history diversity represented. Naive subsets generally had larger estimated clonotype richness than memory subsets did. When four donors were compared, the shared fraction of clonotypes was approximately 5% for naive CD4, roughly 3.4% for naive CD8, more than 2% for memory CD4, and roughly 0.43% for memory CD8.

The donors were healthy, HIV-negative adults who had no recently reported acute infections or vaccinations. All donors were Caucasian adults living in Nashville, Tennessee, USA. CD4+ T cells were enriched by magnetic negative selection; naive cells were then positively selected on CD45RA, and the negative fraction formed the memory subset. Blood was obtained by leukapheresis, after which PBMCs were separated by Ficoll-Histopaque density gradient centrifugation and cryopreserved in liquid nitrogen vapor phase. Analytical flow cytometry was used to check the purity and quantity of each magnetically sorted T cell population. From each sorted fraction, genomic DNA was isolated and quantified by UV absorbance on a Nanodrop 2000c. Note on this clone: What antigen it recognizes has not been identified. No per-base quality is available; no much larger clone lies one base away.

Trimming costs V 1 base and J 2 bases, and their ends lie 9 bases apart. Per the germline V gene, MDHEN is the CDR1 and SYDVKM is the CDR2. Measured from the cysteine to the phenylalanine, the CDR3 is 15 residues long. Only CDR3 DNA is held: 45 bases, read in frame from base 1. Using the deep immunoSEQ assay, multiplex PCR amplified TCR CDR3 regions from genomic DNA. Extracted genomic DNA from each cell subset was spread evenly across all wells of several immunoSEQ 96-well plates, with each plate serving as a replicate. For sorted subsets, each replicate PCR was loaded with 200 to 250 ng genomic DNA, equivalent to 25,000 to 35,000 T cell genomes. Purified libraries were measured with a Qubit 3.0 fluorometer, size-checked on a Bioanalyzer 2100, and measured again with the KAPA Library Quantification kit. Every immunoSEQ 96-well plate was sequenced on a dedicated single-read 150-cycle Illumina NextSeq 550 flow cell. The original methods were these. Because the immunoSEQ output included only junctional sequences and no quality scores, the filtering could not be the same as the filtering used for full-length reads. Sequences were annotated with PyIR, a Python wrapper for IgBLAST v1.9, using IMGT germline references to assign V/J genes and CDR3. Reads were filtered out if the reads had weak V/J assignments (E-value above 1e-6), no CDR3, stop codons, out-of-frame junctions, or ambiguous translated residues. A V3J clonotype was defined by an identical inferred V gene, J gene, and CDR3 amino acid sequence. Percentage overlap between repertoires was calculated by dividing the number of shared unique clonotypes by the size of the smaller repertoire. RTK rarefaction, the Chao1 estimator, and Recon v2.1 estimates of unobserved clonotypes were used to assess repertoire richness. For all TCRbeta clonotypes obtained by the gDNA method from several donors, generation probabilities were computed with OLGA. TCRdb took over this immuneACCESS table, retaining in-frame rearrangements with V and J assigned. Such tables are incomplete; in checked studies, under half of the missing clones stem from an unresolved V gene, and the remainder is unexplained. V, J and clone size reflect that table, while D and trimming were determined from the DNA. This sample lists hundreds of thousands of clones; less than 96% were detected once. The ten largest clones add up to approximately 0.062% of the sample.

The sample taken for sequencing was naive CD4+ T cells sorted from blood. The cell subset or site label here, explained by the study, means: CD45RA+ positively selected. The V gene is TRBV28 and the J gene is TRBJ1-5, with a weak D call of TRBD1 (6 bases match). The TCR comes from a woman aged 25 to 39 in good health. The nucleotide sequence reads TGTGCCAGCAGTTTATCACAGGGAGGCAATCAGCCCCAGCATTTT. The resulting protein is CASSLSQGGNQPQHF.